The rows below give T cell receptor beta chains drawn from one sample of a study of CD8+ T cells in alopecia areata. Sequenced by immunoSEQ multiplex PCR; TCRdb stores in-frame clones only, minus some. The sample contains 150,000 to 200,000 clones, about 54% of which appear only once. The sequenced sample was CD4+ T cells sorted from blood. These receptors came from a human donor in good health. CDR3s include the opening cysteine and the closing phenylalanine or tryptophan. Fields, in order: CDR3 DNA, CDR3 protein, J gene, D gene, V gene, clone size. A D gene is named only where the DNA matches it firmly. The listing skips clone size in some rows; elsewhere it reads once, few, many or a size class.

CDR3 DNA: TGTGCCAGCAGTTACTCGGCTACAGCTCACGAGCAGTACTTC
CDR3 protein: CASSYSATAHEQYF
J gene: TRBJ2-7
D gene: .
V gene: TRBV6-6
clone size: .

CDR3 DNA: TGTGCCAGCATCCGGACTGGACGGGGGACAGATACGCAGTATTTT
CDR3 protein: CASIRTGRGTDTQYF
J gene: TRBJ2-3
D gene: .
V gene: TRBV7-9
clone size: few

CDR3 DNA: TGCGCCAGCAGCTCCTACCCAGGCCGTTCTGGGGCCAACGTCCTGACTTTC
CDR3 protein: CASSSYPGRSGANVLTF
J gene: TRBJ2-6
D gene: .
V gene: TRBV5-1
clone size: few

CDR3 DNA: TGTGCCAGCAATTACCCCGGGACAGACAAAGAGACCCAGTACTTC
CDR3 protein: CASNYPGTDKETQYF
J gene: TRBJ2-5
D gene: TRBD1
V gene: TRBV7-9
clone size: .

CDR3 DNA: TGTGCCAGCAGTACGACGGGGCCAGGGGGAAAAAACATTCAGTACTTC
CDR3 protein: CASSTTGPGGKNIQYF
J gene: TRBJ2-4
D gene: TRBD1
V gene: TRBV6-6
clone size: .

CDR3 DNA: TGTGCCAGTAGTATCACCAGCGGGAGCCAAGTCGAGCAGTTCTTC
CDR3 protein: CASSITSGSQVEQFF
J gene: TRBJ2-1
D gene: TRBD2
V gene: TRBV19
clone size: .

CDR3 DNA: TGCGCCAGCAGCCAAGCGTTCGGTAGCGGAGGACAGGGTCGGACCGGGGAGCTGTTTTTT
CDR3 protein: CASSQAFGSGGQGRTGELFF
J gene: TRBJ2-2
D gene: TRBD1
V gene: TRBV4-1
clone size: .

CDR3 DNA: TGTGCCAGCTCACCACAACCCGCTAGCGGTAGGAAGGTCTACGAGCAGTACTTC
CDR3 protein: CASSPQPASGRKVYEQYF
J gene: TRBJ2-7
D gene: TRBD2
V gene: TRBV18
clone size: few

CDR3 DNA: TGTGCCTGGAGTGTAGGTGGACAGAGATACGAGCAGTACTTC
CDR3 protein: CAWSVGGQRYEQYF
J gene: TRBJ2-7
D gene: .
V gene: TRBV30
clone size: .

CDR3 DNA: TGCAGCGTTGGGGTTACCGGGGAGCTGTTTTTT
CDR3 protein: CSVGVTGELFF
J gene: TRBJ2-2
D gene: .
V gene: TRBV29-1
clone size: .

CDR3 DNA: TGTGCCAGTAATCGGACAGTGACTCTAGCCAAAAACATTCAGTACTTC
CDR3 protein: CASNRTVTLAKNIQYF
J gene: TRBJ2-4
D gene: .
V gene: TRBV19
clone size: .

CDR3 DNA: TGTGCCAGCAGCCGCGGATGGCAGGCGAATAGCAATGAGCAGTTCTTC
CDR3 protein: CASSRGWQANSNEQFF
J gene: TRBJ2-1
D gene: .
V gene: TRBV11-2
clone size: many

CDR3 DNA: TGTGCCATCAGTGGAGGGTGGCAGGGCCGTGAGGGCATTCAGTACTTC
CDR3 protein: CAISGGWQGREGIQYF
J gene: TRBJ2-4
D gene: .
V gene: TRBV10-3
clone size: few

CDR3 DNA: TGTGCCTGGAGTCGACGGCGGCCACCCCCCGAGCAGTACTTC
CDR3 protein: CAWSRRRPPPEQYF
J gene: TRBJ2-7
D gene: .
V gene: TRBV30
clone size: .

CDR3 DNA: TGTGCCAGCAGCCCAAAGCGGGGGAGCTCCTACAATGAGCAGTTCTTC
CDR3 protein: CASSPKRGSSYNEQFF
J gene: TRBJ2-1
D gene: TRBD2
V gene: TRBV9
clone size: .

CDR3 DNA: TGTGCCAGCAGCTTACACCTAATTCCGGGCTCCGGCTCTAATGAAAAACTGTTTTTT
CDR3 protein: CASSLHLIPGSGSNEKLFF
J gene: TRBJ1-4
D gene: .
V gene: TRBV11-2
clone size: .

CDR3 DNA: TGCGCCAGCAGCCAAGTTGGGGGACTTGCTGAAGCTTTCTTT
CDR3 protein: CASSQVGGLAEAFF
J gene: TRBJ1-1
D gene: .
V gene: TRBV4-1
clone size: .

CDR3 DNA: TGTGCCAGCAGGGTTTCCGGGCACCAAGAGACCCAGTACTTC
CDR3 protein: CASRVSGHQETQYF
J gene: TRBJ2-5
D gene: .
V gene: TRBV6-5
clone size: once

CDR3 DNA: TGTGCCAGCCTTCCGGCGTGGGGCTCCTACAATGAGCAGTTCTTC
CDR3 protein: CASLPAWGSYNEQFF
J gene: TRBJ2-1
D gene: .
V gene: TRBV2
clone size: .

CDR3 DNA: TGTGCCAGCAGTCCCTCAAGCAATCAGCCCCAGCATTTT
CDR3 protein: CASSPSSNQPQHF
J gene: TRBJ1-5
D gene: .
V gene: TRBV7-2
clone size: few

CDR3 DNA: TGTGCCAGCAGCTTAGGAAGACTCAATGAGCAGTTCTTC
CDR3 protein: CASSLGRLNEQFF
J gene: TRBJ2-1
D gene: .
V gene: TRBV7-9
clone size: few

CDR3 DNA: TGTGCCAGCAGTGATCCCGGACAGCACTATGGCTACACCTTC
CDR3 protein: CASSDPGQHYGYTF
J gene: TRBJ1-2
D gene: .
V gene: TRBV25-1
clone size: once

CDR3 DNA: TGCAGCGTTGTCTTCTCGTTCACTGAAGCTTTCTTT
CDR3 protein: CSVVFSFTEAFF
J gene: TRBJ1-1
D gene: .
V gene: TRBV29-1
clone size: .

CDR3 DNA: TGCGCCAGCAGCTTTACAGCGGTGGGAGGTAACTACGAGCAGTACTTC
CDR3 protein: CASSFTAVGGNYEQYF
J gene: TRBJ2-7
D gene: .
V gene: TRBV5-1
clone size: .

CDR3 DNA: TGTGCCAGCAGCTTGGATCAGGGGGCGTGGAACTATGGCTACACCTTC
CDR3 protein: CASSLDQGAWNYGYTF
J gene: TRBJ1-2
D gene: TRBD1
V gene: TRBV5-6
clone size: .

CDR3 DNA: TGCGCCAGCAGCATGACTAGAGCCTACGAGCAGTACTTC
CDR3 protein: CASSMTRAYEQYF
J gene: TRBJ2-7
D gene: .
V gene: TRBV5-1
clone size: few

CDR3 DNA: TGTGCCAGTTTGGGGAGCGGGAGAATCACCGGGGAGCTGTTTTTT
CDR3 protein: CASLGSGRITGELFF
J gene: TRBJ2-2
D gene: TRBD2
V gene: TRBV19
clone size: few

CDR3 DNA: TGTGCCAGCAGTACGACAGGGCTCGGCGGGGAGCTGTTTTTT
CDR3 protein: CASSTTGLGGELFF
J gene: TRBJ2-2
D gene: TRBD1
V gene: TRBV7-9
clone size: few

CDR3 DNA: TGCAGCGTTGAAAAGGGCACTGAAGCTTTCTTT
CDR3 protein: CSVEKGTEAFF
J gene: TRBJ1-1
D gene: .
V gene: TRBV29-1
clone size: .